This note documents a single T cell receptor beta chain sequence. Antigen unknown. This sample was included in a study of identical twins. Study observations and caveats: Diverse VJ usage suggested most zero-insertion clonotypes were not invariant T cells. Findings came from cross-sectional statistics, without long-term follow-up of donors.

Addition of a universal primer site occurred through template switching, and cDNA carried unique molecular identifiers. MiXCR, run by TCRdb on the 5' RACE reads, gives a single entry per CDR3 protein. The sample contains about 890,000 distinct CDR3 sequences, around an eighth of which appear only once. There are 15 residues in the CDR3. Trimming pared 7 bases from V and 5 bases from J, leaving 20 bases between. The same sample was also used in a study of yellow fever vaccine responses in identical twins.

The specimen was PBMCs. The clonotype was recovered from a woman aged 18-29 years in good health. V gene TRBV12-3 or TRBV12-4 combines with J gene TRBJ2-5; the D gene is possibly TRBD2 (7 bases). CDR3 bases: TGTGCCAGCACCTCCTCGGGGGGCGCCGGGGAGACCCAGTACTTC. Residues: CASTSSGGAGETQYF.